A single sample gave rise to the 9 T cell receptor beta chains below, sequenced in a study of CD8 T cells in ankylosing spondylitis. General study results and limits: Within ankylosing spondylitis blood, a TCR beta motif made up of several highly homologous variants appeared to be characteristic.

No antigens are known for them. A single record per CDR3 protein comes from TCRdb applying MiXCR to the 5' RACE reads. The profile shows about 440,000 distinct CDR3 sequences, approximately 17% of them singletons. The specimen was blood, either unsorted or a sorted T cell fraction (not recorded which). These receptors were collected from a male donor with ankylosing spondylitis.

This chain connects TRBV20-1 to TRBJ1-5; D not certain. CDR1 and CDR2 from the germline V gene are DFQATT and SNEGSKA (reference sequence). The length of the CDR3 is 14 residues. The V end was cut by 0 bases, the J end by 3 bases, with 9 bases between. Here the CDR3 DNA reads TGCAGTGCTAGAGATGCGGTCTCCAATCAGCCCCAGCATTTT. This translates into CSARDAVSNQPQHF.

This clonotype showed up many times. V gene TRBV20-1 combines with J gene TRBJ2-7, with D possibly TRBD2 on 5 matching bases. CDR1 and CDR2 (germline): DFQATT, SNEGSKA (reference sequence). V was clipped by 6 bases and J by 3 bases, with 18 bases between them. The CDR3 covers 14 residues. The CDR3 DNA reads TGCAGTGCCCAAGGCCTAGCAGAACTCTACGAGCAGTACTTC. This translates into CSAQGLAELYEQYF.

The chain recombines TRBV5-1 with TRBJ2-1; tentatively, D is TRBD2 (5 bases). V was cut by 2 bases and J by 8 bases, with 11 bases left in between. Germline V lookup: CDR1 SGHRS, CDR2 YFSETQ. The CDR3 length is 13 residues. The CDR3 DNA sequence: TGCGCCAGCAGCTTTGGAGGTGGCTATGAGCAGTTCTTC. This translates into CASSFGGGYEQFF.

This clonotype was picked up many times. V is TRBV5-1 and J is TRBJ1-1, with D unresolved. Trimming removed 0 bases at V and 1 base at J, with 4 bases between. The germline CDR1 and CDR2 sequences are SGHRS and YFSETQ. The CDR3 consists of 13 residues. The CDR3 loop reads CASSLDENTEAFF. The CDR3 DNA sequence: TGCGCCAGCAGCTTGGATGAGAACACTGAAGCTTTCTTT.

The chain combines TRBV6-1 with TRBJ1-6; D is possibly TRBD1 (5 bases). The ends were cut back, 5 bases at V and 14 bases at J, with 16 bases in the middle. The germline CDR1 and CDR2 sequences are MNHNS and SASEGT. The CDR3 extends over 13 amino acids. CDR3 nucleotide sequence: TGTGCCAGCAGTCTTCTCCCTGACAGTGCCCTCCACTTT. Translated, it gives CASSLLPDSALHF.

A few counts support this clonotype. The rearrangement joins TRBV6-1 to TRBJ2-5, with TRBD2 as a possible D gene (6 bases). V lost 4 bases, J lost 2 bases, and 14 bases lay in between. The CDR3 runs 15 residues. Germline CDR1 is MNHNS and CDR2 is SASEGT. As DNA, the CDR3 is TGTGCCAGCAGTGTAAGGGGACTGAGACAAGAGACCCAGTACTTC. The encoded protein is CASSVRGLRQETQYF.

This clonotype was observed a few times. V usage is TRBV5-1 and J usage is TRBJ2-3; D perhaps matches TRBD2 (5 bases). With 2 bases removed from V and 1 base from J, the gap between germline ends came to 11 bases. The CDR3 loop spans 15 amino acids. Germline V gene data show CDR1 as SGHRS and CDR2 as YFSETQ. The CDR3 sequence: CASSLQAAGTDTQYF. In DNA form, the CDR3 reads TGCGCCAGCAGCTTACAAGCGGCGGGCACAGATACGCAGTATTTT.

The rearrangement uses TRBV2 and TRBJ1-4; D unclear. Germline V gene data show CDR1 as SNHLY and CDR2 as FYNNEI. The length of the CDR3 is 14 residues. V shed 7 bases and J shed 1 base, with 10 bases lying between them. CDR3 sequence reads: CASTYVLTNEKLFF. CDR3 coding DNA: TGTGCCAGCACCTACGTTCTAACTAATGAAAAACTGTTTTTT.

This clonotype came up many times. DNA for the CDR3: TGTGCCAGCAGCCAAGAATTGGCCGGGGGACTAGCGGGAGCCGGGGAGCTGTTTTTT. Translated: CASSQELAGGLAGAGELFF. The chain carries TRBV4-2 and TRBJ2-2; 14 bases align to TRBD2. The CDR3 consists of 19 residues. In germline, CDR1 is LGHNA, CDR2 YNFKEQ. With 0 bases clipped from V and 6 bases from J, the junction kept 9 bases outside the gene matches.